The 11 T cell receptor beta chains in this list originate from one sample, sequenced in a study of a mutant IDH1 vaccine in newly diagnosed glioma. Generated by immunoSEQ multiplex PCR, the TCRdb table keeps only in-frame clones and is missing some. This sample carries 70,000 or so clones, about 87% of them seen once, and the ten largest clones take approximately 2%. These receptors' targets are unknown. Time point in this sample: week 35, safety follow-up. Vaccine doses each comprised 300 ug of mutant IDH1 20-mer peptide, with topical imiquimod. This specimen consisted of PBMCs, obtained from a glioma patient whose treatment included an IDH1 peptide vaccine. Receptors originate from a man aged 30 to 39 with glioma.

This clone was detected once. This chain joins TRBV4-1 and TRBJ1-4; D may be TRBD1 (5 bases). This CDR3 is 14 amino acids long. Germline V CDR1 and CDR2: MGHRA, YSYEKL. V lost 0 bases, J lost 3 bases, and 5 bases lay in between. CDR3 region: CASSQDRANEKLFF. CDR3 bases: TGCGCCAGCAGCCAAGACAGGGCTAATGAAAAACTGTTTTTT.

The sample holds one count of this clone. The genes are TRBV28 and TRBJ2-5, with TRBD2 matching over 9 bases. The CDR3 covers 15 residues. CDR1 is MDHEN, CDR2 SYDVKM, per germline. V trimming: 6 bases; J trimming: 1 base; junction bases outside the gene matches: 6. CDR3 DNA: TGTGCCAGCAGCCCGGGACTAGCCCCCCAAGAGACCCAGTACTTC. Translation gives CASSPGLAPQETQYF.

J is TRBJ2-1 and V is TRBV28; 10 bases agree with TRBD1. The CDR3 runs to 15 residues. CDR1 and CDR2 from the germline V gene are MDHEN and SYDVKM. The V gene end was trimmed by 8 bases and the J gene end by 4 bases; junction bases not matched to a gene: 8. As DNA, the CDR3 is TGTGCCAGCGGACCGGGACAGGGGATTTACAATGAGCAGTTCTTC. This gives the protein CASGPGQGIYNEQFF.

This chain links TRBV21-1 with TRBJ1-5. TRBV21-1 is an annotated pseudogene. This CDR3 has 16 amino acids. DNA of the CDR3: TGTGCCAGCACACGTACAGGGAGGGGGGGCAATCAGCCCCAGCATTTT. It translates to CASTRTGRGGNQPQHF.

The gene calls are TRBV4-1 and TRBJ1-1, with D unresolved. This CDR3 has 15 amino acids. The germline V gene encodes CDR1 MGHRA and CDR2 YSYEKL. V was trimmed by 4 bases and J by 0 bases, leaving 12 bases between them. The DNA for the CDR3 is TGCGCCAGCAGCCCATTCGACCCTATGAACACTGAAGCTTTCTTT. It yields the protein CASSPFDPMNTEAFF.

This clone was detected a few times. The chain has TRBV25-1 and TRBJ1-1; D gene uncertain. Germline V CDR1 and CDR2: MGHDK, SYGVNS. The CDR3 covers 12 residues. Between the trimmed V and J ends, which lost 6 bases and 1 base, there was a span of 6 bases. CDR3 coding DNA: TGTGCCAGCAGAGCAGGGAACACTGAAGCTTTCTTT. Translating it yields CASRAGNTEAFF.

There are a few counts of this clone. Other DNA sequences in this sample translate to the same CDR3. The rearrangement uses TRBV9 and TRBJ1-4, with TRBD1 identical over 9 bases. Germline CDR1 is SGDLS and CDR2 is YYNGEE. This CDR3 has 15 residues. V was pared by 0 bases and J by 5 bases, with 2 bases of the junction left unmatched. The CDR3 DNA follows: TGTGCCAGCAGCGTAGACAGGGGGCGAAATGAAAAACTGTTTTTT. Its translation: CASSVDRGRNEKLFF.

This chain uses TRBV7-9 with TRBJ2-2; 8 bases are a match to TRBD1. V lost 9 bases to trimming and J lost 3 bases; unmatched junction nucleotides: 9. The length of the CDR3 is 15 residues. Germline loops: CDR1 SEHNR, CDR2 FQNEAQ (reference sequence). CDR3 DNA: TGTGCCAGGGACAGGGTTTTATCGGACACCGGGGAGCTGTTTTTT. Translating it yields CARDRVLSDTGELFF.

This clone appeared a single time. The V and J genes are TRBV9 and TRBJ2-7, with D tentatively TRBD2 (6 bases). This CDR3 has 12 amino acids. V shed 0 bases and J shed 7 bases, with 8 bases lying between them. In germline, CDR1 is SGDLS, CDR2 YYNGEE. The CDR3 region has the DNA TGTGCCAGCAGCGTAGGGGCGGGGGAGCAGTACTTC. It specifies CASSVGAGEQYF.

The chain carries TRBV9 and TRBJ2-3; 10 bases fit TRBD2. Germline-derived CDR1 and CDR2 are SGDLS and YYNGEE. The CDR3 length is 16 residues. J gave up 4 bases and V 4 bases, and 9 bases lay outside the gene matches. CDR3 nucleotide sequence: TGTGCCAGCAGCCCCAGAGCGGGGGGGGGTCCAGATACGCAGTATTTT. Encoded protein: CASSPRAGGGPDTQYF. Full variable domain (rest looked up from reference TRBV9 and TRBJ2-3): DSGVTQTPKHLITATGQRVTLRCSPRSGDLSVYWYQQSLDQGLQFLIQYYNGEERAKGNILERFSAQQFPDLHSELNLSSLELGDSALYFCASSPRAGGGPDTQYFGPGTRLTVL.

The chain combines TRBV7-2 with TRBJ1-1; D is ambiguous. Per the germline V gene, CDR1 is SGHTA and CDR2 is FQGNSA. The CDR3 extends over 15 amino acids. Trimming stripped 5 bases from V and 0 bases from J, with 13 bases between. The chain's CDR3 is CASSPVRGVNTEAFF. The CDR3, as DNA: TGTGCCAGCAGCCCCGTGCGTGGGGTGAACACTGAAGCTTTCTTT.